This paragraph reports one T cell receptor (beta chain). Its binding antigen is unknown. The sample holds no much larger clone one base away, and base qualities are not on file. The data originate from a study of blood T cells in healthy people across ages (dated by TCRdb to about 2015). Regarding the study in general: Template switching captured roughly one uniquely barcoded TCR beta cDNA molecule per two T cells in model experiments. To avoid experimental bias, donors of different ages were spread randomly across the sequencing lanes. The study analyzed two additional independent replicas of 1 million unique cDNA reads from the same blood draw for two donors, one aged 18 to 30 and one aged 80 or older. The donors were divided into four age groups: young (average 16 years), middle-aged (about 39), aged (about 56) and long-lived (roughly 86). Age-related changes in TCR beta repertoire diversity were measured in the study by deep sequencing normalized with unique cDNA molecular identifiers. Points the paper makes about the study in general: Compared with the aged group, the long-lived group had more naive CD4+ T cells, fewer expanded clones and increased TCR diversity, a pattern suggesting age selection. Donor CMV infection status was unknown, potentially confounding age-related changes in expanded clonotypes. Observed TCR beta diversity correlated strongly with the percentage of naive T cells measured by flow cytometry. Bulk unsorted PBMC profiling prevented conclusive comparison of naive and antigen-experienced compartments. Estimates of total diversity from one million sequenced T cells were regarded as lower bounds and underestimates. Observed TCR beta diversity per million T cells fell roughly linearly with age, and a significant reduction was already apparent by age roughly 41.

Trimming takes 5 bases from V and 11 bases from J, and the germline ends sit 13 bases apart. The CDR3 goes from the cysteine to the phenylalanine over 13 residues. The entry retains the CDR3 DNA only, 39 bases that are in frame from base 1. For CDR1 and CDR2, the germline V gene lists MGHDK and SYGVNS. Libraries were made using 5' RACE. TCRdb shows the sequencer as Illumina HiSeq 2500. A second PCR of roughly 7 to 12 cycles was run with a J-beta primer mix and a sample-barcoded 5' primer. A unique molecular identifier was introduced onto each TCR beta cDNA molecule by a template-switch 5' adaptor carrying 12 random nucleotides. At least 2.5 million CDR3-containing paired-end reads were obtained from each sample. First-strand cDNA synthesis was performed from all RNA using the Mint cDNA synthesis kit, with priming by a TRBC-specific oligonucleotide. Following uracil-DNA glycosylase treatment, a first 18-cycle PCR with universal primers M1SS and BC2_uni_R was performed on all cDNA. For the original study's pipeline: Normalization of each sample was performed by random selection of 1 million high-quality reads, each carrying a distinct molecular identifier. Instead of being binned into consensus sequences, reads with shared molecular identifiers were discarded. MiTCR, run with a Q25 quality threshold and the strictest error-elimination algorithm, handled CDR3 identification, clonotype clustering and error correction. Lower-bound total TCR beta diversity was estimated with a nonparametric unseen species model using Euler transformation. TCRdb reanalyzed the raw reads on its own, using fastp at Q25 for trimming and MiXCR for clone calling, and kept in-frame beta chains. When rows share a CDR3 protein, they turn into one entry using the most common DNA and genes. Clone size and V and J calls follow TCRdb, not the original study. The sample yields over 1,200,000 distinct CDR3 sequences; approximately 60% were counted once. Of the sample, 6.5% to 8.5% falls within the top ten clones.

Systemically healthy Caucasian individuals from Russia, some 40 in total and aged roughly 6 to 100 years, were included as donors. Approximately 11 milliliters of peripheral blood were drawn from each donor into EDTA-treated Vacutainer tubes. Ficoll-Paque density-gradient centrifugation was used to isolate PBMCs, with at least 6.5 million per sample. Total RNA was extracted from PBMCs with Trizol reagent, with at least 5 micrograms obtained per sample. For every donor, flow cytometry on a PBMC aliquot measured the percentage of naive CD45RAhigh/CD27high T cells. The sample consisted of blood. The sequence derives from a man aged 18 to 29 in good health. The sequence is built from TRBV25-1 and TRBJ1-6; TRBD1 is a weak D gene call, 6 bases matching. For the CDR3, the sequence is CASSLQGIAPLHF. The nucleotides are TGTGCCAGCAGTCTGCAGGGGATAGCACCCCTCCACTTT. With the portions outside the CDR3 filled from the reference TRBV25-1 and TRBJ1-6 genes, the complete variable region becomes EADIYQTPRYLVIGTGKKITLECSQTMGHDKMYWYQQDPGMELHLIHYSYGVNSTEKGDLSSESTVSRIRTEHFPLTLESARPSHTSQYLCASSLQGIAPLHFGNGTRLTVT.